The following is a T cell receptor (beta chain) sequence with its context. The junction differs from germline at one of its ends, possibly a read error. The data stem from a study of blood T cell repertoires in COVID-19. Using immunoSEQ multiplex PCR, the repertoire was profiled, and TCRdb retains in-frame clones only, with some absent. The sample contains 150,000 to 200,000 clones, around nine tenths of which appear only once. There are 13 residues in the CDR3. The V gene's germline CDR1 is SNHLY and CDR2 FYNNEI. The sequenced material came from PBMCs or T cells enriched from blood (not recorded which). The genes are TRBV2 and TRBJ1-2, with TRBD1 as a possible D gene (6 bases). The source is a woman aged 18 to 35 who had recovered from COVID-19. The CDR3 nucleotides are TGTGCGACCTTTGAGACAGGCGTTCCTTACCCCTTCTTC. It codes for CATFETGVPYPFF.